The 5 T cell receptor beta chains reported below all come from one sample, sequenced in a study of OX40 agonist ivuxolimab in advanced cancers. Profiling relied on immunoSEQ multiplex PCR, and the TCRdb table lists in-frame clones only, not all of them. The data contain more than 15,000 clones, 70% to 90% of them singletons. The sequenced sample was CD4+ or CD8+ T cells sorted from blood, obtained in a trial of the OX40 agonist ivuxolimab. The receptor source for this set is an adult with an advanced solid tumor such as melanoma, head and neck, liver or kidney cancer.

The chain carries TRBV5-1 and TRBJ2-2; TRBD1 matches at 8 bases. V dropped 3 bases and J dropped 6; count of bases not matched to a gene: 7. CDR3 length: 15 residues. Germline values: CDR1 SGHRS, CDR2 YFSETQ. The CDR3 loop is CASSSNAGGSGELFF. The CDR3 DNA is TGCGCCAGCAGCTCAAACGCAGGGGGCTCCGGGGAGCTGTTTTTT. Full variable domain (rest looked up from reference TRBV5-1 and TRBJ2-2): KAGVTQTPRYLIKTRGQQVTLSCSPISGHRSVSWYQQTPGQGLQFLFEYFSETQRNKGNFPGRFSGRQFSNSRSEMNVSTLELGDSALYLCASSSNAGGSGELFFGEGSRLTVL.

The chain couples TRBV7-9 to TRBJ1-1, with D hard to call. The germline gives CDR1 SEHNR, CDR2 FQNEAQ (reference sequence). The V gene lost 6 bases and the J gene lost 5 bases, with 16 bases spanning the gap. This CDR3 contains 14 residues. The CDR3: CASSQDTARTEAFF. The CDR3 bases are TGTGCCAGCAGTCAAGACACCGCCCGAACTGAAGCTTTCTTT.

V is TRBV27 and J is TRBJ2-7; D not resolved. Germline lookup yields CDR1 MNHEY and CDR2 SMNVEV (reference sequence). The CDR3 covers 11 residues. V was pared by 5 bases and J by 9 bases, with 11 bases between. CDR3 in amino acids: CASSPGYLQYF. As DNA, the CDR3 is TGTGCCAGCAGTCCAGGCTATCTGCAGTACTTC.

This clone was observed a single time. The chain's CDR3 is CASSQGMGYEQYF. CDR3 DNA: TGCGCCAGCAGCCAAGGGATGGGTTACGAGCAGTACTTC. The rearrangement links TRBV4-3 to TRBJ2-7, with D hard to call. This CDR3 is 13 amino acids long. V gave up 1 base and J gave up 4 bases, with 8 bases separating them. Germline loops: CDR1 LGHNA, CDR2 YSLEER.

The chain is built from TRBV30 and TRBJ1-4; D is perhaps TRBD1 (6 bases). The CDR3 consists of 14 residues. The V and J ends lost 4 bases and 7 bases respectively, with 16 bases between them. Per germline, CDR1 GTSNPN and CDR2 SVGIG (reference sequence). CDR3 loop: CAWTQGRGGEKLFF. CDR3 in DNA: TGTGCCTGGACTCAGGGTAGGGGGGGTGAAAAACTGTTTTTT.